Listed below are T cell receptor beta chains from one sample, sequenced in a study of T-cell memory formation after mild COVID-19. Each CDR3 protein gets one entry after TCRdb re-called the 5' RACE reads with MiXCR. This table holds about 110,000 distinct CDR3 sequences, 22% found once. The sample comprised PBMCs or a T cell subset sorted from them (not recorded which). These receptors were obtained from a man between 18 and 35 years old who had mild COVID-19 (a few samples of this study predate the infection). Cell type and time point are not known. CDR3s include the opening cysteine and the closing phenylalanine or tryptophan. A D gene is named only where the DNA matches it firmly. Some rows have no size entry. The others give once, few or many, or a class for an expanded clone.

DNA	CDR3	size	V	J	D
TGTGCCAGCAGAAAGACAGGGTTGAACACTGAAGCTTTCTTT	CASRKTGLNTEAFF	-	TRBV27	TRBJ1-1	TRBD1
TGTGCCAGCAGCACCACTAGGCAGGTAGAAAGCGAGCAGTACTTC	CASSTTRQVESEQYF	-	TRBV7-9	TRBJ2-7	-
TGTGCCAGCAGCTTTGACGTATACGAGCAGTACTTC	CASSFDVYEQYF	few	TRBV7-9	TRBJ2-7	-
TGCGCCAGCAGCCAAGACCCCCGGACAGGGGGGATAGGCACAGATACGCAGTATTTT	CASSQDPRTGGIGTDTQYF	-	TRBV4-1	TRBJ2-3	TRBD1
TGTGCCAGCAGCTTAGAAGGGGTCCAGATGAACACTGAAGCTTTCTTT	CASSLEGVQMNTEAFF	few	TRBV7-8	TRBJ1-1	-
TGCAGCCCGAGCGCCAGCTCCTACAATGAGCAGTTCTTC	CSPSASSYNEQFF	few	TRBV20-1	TRBJ2-1	-
TGCGCCAGCAGCCAACCCCCTGGGGGGGACCCTGAGACCCAGTACTTC	CASSQPPGGDPETQYF	-	TRBV4-1	TRBJ2-5	TRBD2
TGCGCCAGCAGCCAAGAGTATGGTGCAGATACGCAGTATTTT	CASSQEYGADTQYF	few	TRBV4-3	TRBJ2-3	-
TGTGCCAGCAGCTTCCCTTGGGGGGGCCCGAACACCGGGGAGCTGTTTTTT	CASSFPWGGPNTGELFF	-	TRBV7-2	TRBJ2-2	-
TGTGCCAGCAGCGACCCGGGAGGGGGGGGTTCGGATACGCAGTATTTT	CASSDPGGGGSDTQYF	few	TRBV9	TRBJ2-3	TRBD2
TGTGCCAGCAGCTTCTCACAGGGGAATCAGCCCCAGCATTTT	CASSFSQGNQPQHF	many	TRBV7-2	TRBJ1-5	TRBD1
TGTGCCTGGTCCATCGGGGGGCAACAAACTGAAGCTTTCTTT	CAWSIGGQQTEAFF	-	TRBV30	TRBJ1-1	-
TGTGCCAGCAGTTCTGGGTTAGCGGGTCAGCCCCAGCATTTT	CASSSGLAGQPQHF	few	TRBV12-3/TRBV12-4	TRBJ1-5	-
TGTGCCAGCAGCTTAGGAGGGCAGGGGGTGATAGGTGAGCAGTTCTTC	CASSLGGQGVIGEQFF	few	TRBV7-2	TRBJ2-1	TRBD1
TGTGCCAGCAGCTTATGGGGGGTGTCGGGGGATACGCAGTATTTT	CASSLWGVSGDTQYF	few	TRBV7-6	TRBJ2-3	-
TGTGCCAGCAGCTCAGAGGGGGCAGATACGCAGTATTTT	CASSSEGADTQYF	few	TRBV7-9	TRBJ2-3	-
TGCAGTGCTAGCAGGGGACAGTACCAAGAGACCCAGTACTTC	CSASRGQYQETQYF	-	TRBV20-1	TRBJ2-5	TRBD1
TGCGCCAGCAGCTTGGGTTCCACCGGGACAGGGTTCTACGAGCAGTACTTC	CASSLGSTGTGFYEQYF	-	TRBV5-1	TRBJ2-7	TRBD1
TGCGCCAGCAGCGATGGCGGCAGCGGTTATAATTCACCCCTCCACTTT	CASSDGGSGYNSPLHF	-	TRBV4-3	TRBJ1-6	-
TGTGCCAGCGTAGGGGCGTCGGGTAGAAAAGATACGCAGTATTTT	CASVGASGRKDTQYF	-	TRBV7-2	TRBJ2-3	-
TGTGCCAGCAGTCCTCGGGGGTCGCCCTACGAGCAGTACTTC	CASSPRGSPYEQYF	few	TRBV12-3/TRBV12-4	TRBJ2-7	-
TGTGCCAGCAGCTTAGGGTTAGAGGGAAAACTGTTTTTT	CASSLGLEGKLFF	few	TRBV7-2	TRBJ1-4	-